A selection of T cell receptor beta chains follows, all from one sample in a study of CXCR3-negative and CXCR3-positive naive CD8 T cells. No DNA is given; TCRdb re-called the 5' RACE reads and lists each CDR3 protein once. Recorded here are 150,000 or so distinct CDR3 sequences; the top ten clones represent just under 0.5%. The sample taken for sequencing was naive CXCR3- CD8+ T cells from blood. Source of these receptors: a human donor in good health. Some clones in this sample may be carry-over from other donors' samples. The CDR3 runs from the conserved cysteine through the conserved F or W.

j_gene | v_gene | CDR3aa
TRBJ1-2 | TRBV25-1 | CASSESGTGGLYGYTF
TRBJ2-7 | TRBV20-1 | CSARRGRAYEQYF
TRBJ2-5 | TRBV29-1 | CSVESPKETQYF
TRBJ2-2 | TRBV7-6 | CASSSREPAGEGELFF
TRBJ1-5 | TRBV12-3/TRBV12-4 | CASSLGQGNEPQHF
TRBJ2-7 | TRBV7-9 | CASSLSSGGYEQYF
TRBJ2-2 | TRBV28 | CASSSSSGGAQHTGELFF
TRBJ2-7 | TRBV5-1 | CASSLSGTDYEQYF
TRBJ2-7 | TRBV13 | CASSLYQGSYEQYF
TRBJ2-1 | TRBV5-1 | CASSLSASSYNEQFF
TRBJ2-1 | TRBV28 | CASSLWPIEGNEQFF